This entry lists 13 T cell receptor beta chains sequenced from one sample in a study of T cell repertoires in cytomegalovirus infection. From the reads, TCRdb called clonotypes with MiXCR, one entry per CDR3 protein. The repertoire holds about 200,000 distinct CDR3 sequences, with less than 9.5% as singletons. Sequenced material: PBMCs. The receptor source for this set is a human donor in good health (CMV status not recorded). Some clones in this sample may be carry-over from other donors' samples.

In its sample, this clonotype was seen many times. The chain employs TRBV10-3 and TRBJ1-1, with a tentative D call TRBD1 (5 bases). V was cut by 4 bases and J by 1 base, with 10 bases left in between. This CDR3 has 14 amino acids. Germline V gives CDR1 ENHRY, CDR2 SYGVKD. The CDR3 coding sequence is TGTGCCATCAGTGGGCAGGGCCAGAACACTGAAGCTTTCTTT. It specifies CAISGQGQNTEAFF.

The chain employs TRBV28 and TRBJ1-1, with 7 bases fitting TRBD1. The CDR3 has 13 amino acids. Trimming cost V 7 bases and J 5 bases; bases outside gene matches: 7. Germline-derived CDR1 and CDR2 are MDHEN and SYDVKM. The CDR3 protein is CASIAGQVTEAFF. CDR3 DNA: TGTGCCAGCATTGCTGGACAGGTAACTGAAGCTTTCTTT.

This clonotype has a count of ten or more. The chain joins TRBV12-3 or TRBV12-4 to TRBJ1-1, with no clear D. The CDR3 is made up of 13 amino acids. V was pared by 1 base and J by 5 bases, with 8 bases between. The CDR3 here is CASSLEARTEAFF. CDR3 in DNA: TGTGCCAGCAGTTTAGAGGCCAGAACTGAAGCTTTCTTT.

This clonotype was observed at least ten times. The CDR3 DNA reads as TGTGCCAGCAGCTTATCCCGACTAGCGGGAGTCGAGACCCAGTACTTC. It specifies CASSLSRLAGVETQYF. The V gene is TRBV7-8, the J gene TRBJ2-5; 12 bases map to TRBD2. V gave up 2 bases and J gave up 5 bases; unmatched junction bases: 6. The CDR3 consists of 16 residues. Germline V gene data show CDR1 as SGHVS and CDR2 as FQNEAQ.

This clonotype appeared a few times. The genes are TRBV18 and TRBJ2-2; no clear D gene. Germline loops: CDR1 KGHSH, CDR2 LQKENI. V dropped 0 bases and J dropped 1 base, with 3 bases sitting between them. This CDR3 comprises 14 residues. CDR3 in DNA: TGTGCCAGCTCACCACCGAAGAACACCGGGGAGCTGTTTTTT. Amino acid sequence: CASSPPKNTGELFF.

In the case of this clonotype: A single base separates this from a much larger clone, so it may be a read error. The chain carries TRBV6-2 or TRBV6-3 and TRBJ1-5; D gene unclear. Germline V gene data show CDR1 as MNHEY and CDR2 as SVGEGT. V lost 0 bases, J lost 1 base, and 1 base lay in between. The CDR3 contains 13 residues. The CDR3 spells CASSYSSNQPQHF. DNA of the CDR3: TGTGCCAGCAGTTACTCCAGCAATCAGCCCCAGCATTTT.

This clonotype was picked up many times. This chain uses TRBV7-2 with TRBJ2-3, with 9 bases fitting TRBD1. The V gene end was trimmed by 4 bases and the J gene end by 4 bases; junction bases not matched to a gene: 6. CDR3 size: 15 residues. Germline assignment: CDR1 SGHTA and CDR2 FQGNSA. The DNA of the CDR3 is TGTGCCAGCAGCTACCGGACAGGGGACGCAGATACGCAGTATTTT. Its protein product is CASSYRTGDADTQYF.

This clonotype came up a few times. V usage is TRBV28 and J usage is TRBJ1-1; D is unresolved. The V gene's germline CDR1 is MDHEN and CDR2 SYDVKM. Trimming removed 3 bases from V and 11 bases from J, with 10 bases in between. This CDR3 has 11 amino acids. CDR3 loop: CASSFIGSAFF. The CDR3 region has the DNA TGTGCCAGCAGTTTTATAGGATCGGCTTTCTTT.

This chain links TRBV6-2 or TRBV6-3 with TRBJ2-3; TRBD1 agrees at 11 bases. The CDR3 extends over 16 amino acids. J was trimmed by 4 bases and V by 0 bases; bases with no gene match: 3. Germline values: CDR1 MNHEY, CDR2 SVGEGT. CDR3 region: CASSYSRTGGPDTQYF. DNA for the CDR3: TGTGCCAGCAGTTACTCACGGACAGGGGGCCCAGATACGCAGTATTTT.

This clonotype was counted ten times or more. The chain combines TRBV7-8 with TRBJ2-5, with 16 bases matching TRBD2. CDR3 length: 16 amino acids. Germline V lookup: CDR1 SGHVS, CDR2 FQNEAQ. With V trimmed by 5 bases and J by 3 bases, 3 bases remained unmatched. In DNA, the CDR3 is TGTGCCAGCAGCCTGGGACTAGCGGGAGGGGAAGAGACCCAGTACTTC. It translates to CASSLGLAGGEETQYF.

This clonotype was detected a few times. For the CDR3, the DNA is TGTGCCAGCAGCCGAGGGATCACTGAAGCTTTCTTT. Translated, it gives CASSRGITEAFF. This chain uses TRBV11-2 with TRBJ1-1; the D is unclear. From germline, CDR1 is SGHAT and CDR2 FQNNGV. Trimming removed 5 bases from V and 4 bases from J, with 8 bases in between. This CDR3 comprises 12 residues.

This clonotype has a count of ten or more. The chain carries TRBV7-2 and TRBJ1-1, with D unresolved. V dropped 5 bases and J dropped 3 bases, with 19 bases sitting between them. This CDR3 region has 16 residues. Germline V gene lookup returns CDR1 SGHTA and CDR2 FQGNSA. CDR3 coding DNA: TGTGCCAGCAGCGTAGGACGACCACCGGATGACACTGAAGCTTTCTTT. The encoded protein is CASSVGRPPDDTEAFF.

This clonotype appeared many times. The chain couples TRBV28 to TRBJ1-5, with D perhaps TRBD1 (6 bases). V was trimmed by 5 bases and J by 4 bases, leaving 12 bases between them. Germline V gives CDR1 MDHEN, CDR2 SYDVKM. CDR3 length: 14 amino acids. The chain's CDR3 is CASSLRTVNQPQHF. The CDR3 DNA is TGTGCCAGCAGTCTCCGGACAGTAAATCAGCCCCAGCATTTT.